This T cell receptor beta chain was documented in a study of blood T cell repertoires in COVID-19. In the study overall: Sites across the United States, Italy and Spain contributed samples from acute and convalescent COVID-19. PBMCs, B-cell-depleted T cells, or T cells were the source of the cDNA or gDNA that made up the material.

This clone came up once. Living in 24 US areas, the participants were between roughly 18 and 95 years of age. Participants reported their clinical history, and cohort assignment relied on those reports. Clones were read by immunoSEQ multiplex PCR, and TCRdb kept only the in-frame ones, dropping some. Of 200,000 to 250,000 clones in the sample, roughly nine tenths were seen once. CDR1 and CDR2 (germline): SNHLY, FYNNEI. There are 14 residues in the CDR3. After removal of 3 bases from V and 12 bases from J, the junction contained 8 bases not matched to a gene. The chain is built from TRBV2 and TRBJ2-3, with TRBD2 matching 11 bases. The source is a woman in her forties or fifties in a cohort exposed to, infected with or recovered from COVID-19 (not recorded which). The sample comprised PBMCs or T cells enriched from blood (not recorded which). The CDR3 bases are TGTGCCAGCAGTGAGGAAAAACTAGCGGGGGATCAGTATTTT. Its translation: CASSEEKLAGDQYF.